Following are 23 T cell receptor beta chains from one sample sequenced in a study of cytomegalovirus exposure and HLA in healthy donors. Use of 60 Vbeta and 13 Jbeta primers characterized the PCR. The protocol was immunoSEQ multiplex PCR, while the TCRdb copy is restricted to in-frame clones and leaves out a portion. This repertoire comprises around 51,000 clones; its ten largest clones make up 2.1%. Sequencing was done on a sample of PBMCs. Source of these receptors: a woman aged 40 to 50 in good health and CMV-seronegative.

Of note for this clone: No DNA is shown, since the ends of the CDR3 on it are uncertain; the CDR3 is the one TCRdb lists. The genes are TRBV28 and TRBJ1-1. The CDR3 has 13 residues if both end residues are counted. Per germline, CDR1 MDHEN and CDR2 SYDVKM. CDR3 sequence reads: CASSSSVSTEAFF.

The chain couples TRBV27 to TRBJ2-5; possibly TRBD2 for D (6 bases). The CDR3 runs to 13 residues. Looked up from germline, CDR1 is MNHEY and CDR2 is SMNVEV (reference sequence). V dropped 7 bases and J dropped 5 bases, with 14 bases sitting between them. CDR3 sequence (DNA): TGTGCCAGCATGGCGGGATACGAGGAGACCCAGTACTTC. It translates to CASMAGYEETQYF.

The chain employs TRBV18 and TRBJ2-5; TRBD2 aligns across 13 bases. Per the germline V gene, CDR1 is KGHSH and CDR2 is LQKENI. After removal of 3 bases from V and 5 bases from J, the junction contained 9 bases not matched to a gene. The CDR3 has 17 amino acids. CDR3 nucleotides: TGTGCCAGCTCACCTACCCTACTGACTAGCGGGGGGGAGACCCAGTACTTC. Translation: CASSPTLLTSGGETQYF. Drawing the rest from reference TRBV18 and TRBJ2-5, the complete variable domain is NAGVMQNPRHLVRRRGQEARLRCSPMKGHSHVYWYRQLPEEGLKFMVYLQKENIIDESGMPKERFSAEFPKEGPSILRIQQVVRGDSAAYFCASSPTLLTSGGETQYFGPGTRLLVL.

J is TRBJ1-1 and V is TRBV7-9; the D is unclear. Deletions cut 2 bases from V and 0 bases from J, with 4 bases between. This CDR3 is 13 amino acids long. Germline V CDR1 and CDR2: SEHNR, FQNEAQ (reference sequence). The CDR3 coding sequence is TGTGCCAGCAGCTTAACATTGAACACTGAAGCTTTCTTT. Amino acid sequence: CASSLTLNTEAFF.

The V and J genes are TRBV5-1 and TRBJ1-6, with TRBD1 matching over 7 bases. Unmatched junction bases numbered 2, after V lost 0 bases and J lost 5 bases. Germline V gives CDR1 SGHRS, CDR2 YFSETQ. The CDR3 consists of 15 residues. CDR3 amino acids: CASSLEQGNNSPLHF. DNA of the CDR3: TGCGCCAGCAGCTTGGAACAGGGGAATAATTCACCCCTCCACTTT. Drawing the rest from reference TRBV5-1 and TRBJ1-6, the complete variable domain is KAGVTQTPRYLIKTRGQQVTLSCSPISGHRSVSWYQQTPGQGLQFLFEYFSETQRNKGNFPGRFSGRQFSNSRSEMNVSTLELGDSALYLCASSLEQGNNSPLHFGNGTRLTVT.

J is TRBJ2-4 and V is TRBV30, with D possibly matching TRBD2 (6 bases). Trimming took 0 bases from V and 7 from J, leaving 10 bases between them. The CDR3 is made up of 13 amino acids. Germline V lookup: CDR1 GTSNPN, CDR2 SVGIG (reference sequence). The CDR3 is CAWSVGRRNIQYF. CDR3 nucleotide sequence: TGTGCCTGGAGTGTGGGGAGGAGGAACATTCAGTACTTC.

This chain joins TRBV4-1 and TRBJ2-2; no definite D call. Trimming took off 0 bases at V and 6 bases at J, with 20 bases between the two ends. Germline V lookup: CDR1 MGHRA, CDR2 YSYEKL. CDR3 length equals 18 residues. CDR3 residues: CASSQERPSERRAGELFF. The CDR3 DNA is TGCGCCAGCAGCCAAGAGAGGCCTAGTGAGAGACGCGCCGGGGAGCTGTTTTTT.

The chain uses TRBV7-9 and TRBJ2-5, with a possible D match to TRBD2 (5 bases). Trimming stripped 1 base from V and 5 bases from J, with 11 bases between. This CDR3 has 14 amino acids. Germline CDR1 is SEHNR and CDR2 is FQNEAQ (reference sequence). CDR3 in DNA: TGTGCCAGCAGCTTAGGGGAGATCGGGGAGACCCAGTACTTC. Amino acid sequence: CASSLGEIGETQYF.

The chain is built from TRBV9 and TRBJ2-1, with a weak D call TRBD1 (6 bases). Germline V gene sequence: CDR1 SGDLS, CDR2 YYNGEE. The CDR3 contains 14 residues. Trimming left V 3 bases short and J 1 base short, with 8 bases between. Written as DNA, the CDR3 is TGTGCCAGCAGCGGGGACACTTCCTACAATGAGCAGTTCTTC. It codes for CASSGDTSYNEQFF.

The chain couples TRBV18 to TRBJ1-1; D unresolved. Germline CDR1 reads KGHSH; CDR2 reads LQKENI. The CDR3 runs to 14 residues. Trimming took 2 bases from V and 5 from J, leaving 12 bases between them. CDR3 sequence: CASSPTEGGTEAFF. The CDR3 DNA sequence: TGTGCCAGCTCACCAACGGAGGGAGGGACTGAAGCTTTCTTT. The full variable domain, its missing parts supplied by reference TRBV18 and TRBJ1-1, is NAGVMQNPRHLVRRRGQEARLRCSPMKGHSHVYWYRQLPEEGLKFMVYLQKENIIDESGMPKERFSAEFPKEGPSILRIQQVVRGDSAAYFCASSPTEGGTEAFFGQGTRLTVV.

This CDR3 is CSANPGDTQYF. In nucleotides, the CDR3 is TGCAGTGCTAATCCAGGGGATACGCAGTATTTT. V and J are TRBV20-1 and TRBJ2-3; a weak D match, TRBD1 (5 bases). Germline CDR1 is DFQATT and CDR2 is SNEGSKA (reference sequence). The CDR3 runs 11 residues. The V end was cut by 4 bases, the J end by 6 bases, with 8 bases between.

CDR3 sequence (DNA): TGTGCCAGCAGTGACGCGGGGGGCCGGGATGAGCAGTTCTTC. Its translation: CASSDAGGRDEQFF. The rearrangement links TRBV6-4 to TRBJ2-1, with 8 bases aligning to TRBD2. CDR3 length: 14 residues. With V trimmed by 2 bases and J by 8 bases, 5 bases remained unmatched. Germline V gene lookup returns CDR1 MRHNA and CDR2 SNTAGT.

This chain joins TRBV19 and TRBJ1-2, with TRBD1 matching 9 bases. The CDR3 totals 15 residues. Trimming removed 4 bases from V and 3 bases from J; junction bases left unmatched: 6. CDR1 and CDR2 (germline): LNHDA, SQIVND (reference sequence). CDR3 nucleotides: TGTGCCAGTAGTACCTGGACAGGGGAGGACTATGGCTACACCTTC. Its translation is CASSTWTGEDYGYTF.

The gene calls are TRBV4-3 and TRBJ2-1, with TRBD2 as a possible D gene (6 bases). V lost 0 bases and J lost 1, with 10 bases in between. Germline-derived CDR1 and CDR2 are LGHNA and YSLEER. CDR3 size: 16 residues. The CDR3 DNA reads TGCGCCAGCAGCCAAGATTTGGGGGGATCCTACAATGAGCAGTTCTTC. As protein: CASSQDLGGSYNEQFF.

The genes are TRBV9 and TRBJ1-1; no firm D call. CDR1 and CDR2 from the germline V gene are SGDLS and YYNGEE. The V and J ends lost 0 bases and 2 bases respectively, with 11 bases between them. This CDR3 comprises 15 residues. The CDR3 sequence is CASSVGRRLNTEAFF. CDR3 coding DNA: TGTGCCAGCAGCGTAGGACGCAGGCTCAACACTGAAGCTTTCTTT.

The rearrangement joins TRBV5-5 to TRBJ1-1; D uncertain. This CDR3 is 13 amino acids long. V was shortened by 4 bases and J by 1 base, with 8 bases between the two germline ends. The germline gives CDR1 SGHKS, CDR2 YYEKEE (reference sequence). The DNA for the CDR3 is TGTGCCAGCAGCGTTGGGCAGAACACTGAAGCTTTCTTT. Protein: CASSVGQNTEAFF.

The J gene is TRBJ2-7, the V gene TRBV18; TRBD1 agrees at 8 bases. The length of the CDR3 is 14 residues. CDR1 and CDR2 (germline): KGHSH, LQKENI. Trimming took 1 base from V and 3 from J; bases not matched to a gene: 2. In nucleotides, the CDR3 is TGTGCCAGCTCACCACTGGGACAGGACTACGAGCAGTACTTC. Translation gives CASSPLGQDYEQYF. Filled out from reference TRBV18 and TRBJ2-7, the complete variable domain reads NAGVMQNPRHLVRRRGQEARLRCSPMKGHSHVYWYRQLPEEGLKFMVYLQKENIIDESGMPKERFSAEFPKEGPSILRIQQVVRGDSAAYFCASSPLGQDYEQYFGPGTRLTVT.

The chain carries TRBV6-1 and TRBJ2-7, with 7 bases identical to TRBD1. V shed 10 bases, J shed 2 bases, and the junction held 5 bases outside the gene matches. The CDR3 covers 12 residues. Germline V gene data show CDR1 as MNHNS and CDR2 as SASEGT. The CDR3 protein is CATTGTAYEQYF. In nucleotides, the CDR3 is TGTGCCACCACCGGGACAGCCTACGAGCAGTACTTC.

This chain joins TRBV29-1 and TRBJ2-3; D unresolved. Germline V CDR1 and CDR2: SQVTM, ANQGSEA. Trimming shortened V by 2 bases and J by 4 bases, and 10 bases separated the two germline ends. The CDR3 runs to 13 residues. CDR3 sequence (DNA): TGCAGCGTTGAATCGTTGTTCGCAGATACGCAGTATTTT. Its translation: CSVESLFADTQYF.

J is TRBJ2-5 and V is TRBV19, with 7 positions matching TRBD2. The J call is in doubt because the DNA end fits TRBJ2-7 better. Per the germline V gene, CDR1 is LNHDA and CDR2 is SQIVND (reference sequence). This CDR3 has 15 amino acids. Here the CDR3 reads CASSRSQRDPYEQYF. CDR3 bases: TGTGCCAGTAGTAGATCCCAGCGGGATCCCTACGAGCAGTACTTC.

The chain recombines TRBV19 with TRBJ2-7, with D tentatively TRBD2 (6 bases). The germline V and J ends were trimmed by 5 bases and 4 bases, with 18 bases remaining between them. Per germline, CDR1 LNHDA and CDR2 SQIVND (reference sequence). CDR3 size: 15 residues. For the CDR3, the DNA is TGTGCCAGTAGTCCGGGACTGTTCTTACCTTACGAGCAGTACTTC. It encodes CASSPGLFLPYEQYF. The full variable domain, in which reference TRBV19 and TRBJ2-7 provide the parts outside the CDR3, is DGGITQSPKYLFRKEGQNVTLSCEQNLNHDAMYWYRQDPGQGLRLIYYSQIVNDFQKGDIAEGYSVSREKKESFPLTVTSAQKNPTAFYLCASSPGLFLPYEQYFGPGTRLTVT.

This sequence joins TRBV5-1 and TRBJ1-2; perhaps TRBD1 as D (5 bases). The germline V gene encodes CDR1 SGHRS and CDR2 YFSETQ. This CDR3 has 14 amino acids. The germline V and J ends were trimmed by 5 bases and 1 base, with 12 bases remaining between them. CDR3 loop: CASSAGGSNYGYTF. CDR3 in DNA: TGCGCCAGCAGTGCCGGGGGGAGTAACTATGGCTACACCTTC.

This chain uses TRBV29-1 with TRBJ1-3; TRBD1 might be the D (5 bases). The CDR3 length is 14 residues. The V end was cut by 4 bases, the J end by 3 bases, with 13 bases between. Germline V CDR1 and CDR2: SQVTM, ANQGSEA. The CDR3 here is CSVAAQGDGNTIYF. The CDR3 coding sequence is TGCAGCGTTGCGGCTCAGGGTGATGGAAACACCATATATTTT.